Given below is one T cell receptor beta chain in context. Its target is not known. This entry comes from a study of cytomegalovirus exposure and HLA in healthy donors. Study-level points and caveats: The classifier, whose performance was assessed in both the original and validation cohorts, reportedly diagnosed cytomegalovirus status with high specificity and sensitivity. Subsequent analysis revealed that first-cohort TCR clusters tended to co-occur in the 120 or so validation repertoires.

Germline CDR1 is SGHRS and CDR2 is YFSETQ. V lost 0 bases to trimming and J lost 6 bases; unmatched junction nucleotides: 8. There are 16 residues in the CDR3. Libraries were prepared by immunoSEQ multiplex PCR; TCRdb keeps only in-frame clonotypes and omits some of them. The sample has 100,000 to 150,000 clones, more than 95% seen once. Sample: PBMCs. The TCR originated in a man in his late teens or twenties in good health and CMV-seronegative. The rearrangement uses TRBV5-1 and TRBJ2-1, with TRBD2 identical over 8 bases. The CDR3 coding sequence is TGCGCCAGCAGCTTGGGTGCGCGGGGGGCGAGCAATGAGCAGTTCTTC. It codes for CASSLGARGASNEQFF.